Listed below are T cell receptor beta chains from one sample, sequenced in a study of T cells in Graves' hyperthyroidism and ophthalmopathy. One entry per CDR3 protein, called by TCRdb with MiXCR from the multiplex PCR reads. The data show some 570,000 distinct CDR3 sequences, 17% seen once. Sequenced sample: blood. The receptors stem from a woman between 18 and 29 years old with Graves' ophthalmopathy. CDR3s include the opening cysteine and the closing phenylalanine or tryptophan. A D gene is named only where the DNA matches it firmly. Rows give clone size only sometimes, using once, few, many, or a class for an expanded clone.

J gene: TRBJ2-7; D gene: TRBD1; clone size: .; V gene: TRBV2; CDR3 DNA: TGTGCCAGCAGCGCAGGAGGCGGACAGGGCGCCTACGAGCAGTACTTC; CDR3 protein: CASSAGGGQGAYEQYF
J gene: TRBJ1-1; D gene: TRBD1; clone size: few; V gene: TRBV6-2/TRBV6-3; CDR3 DNA: TGTGCCAGCAGTATGCGACAGGGGGCGGGAGCTTTCTTT; CDR3 protein: CASSMRQGAGAFF
J gene: TRBJ1-2; D gene: .; clone size: few; V gene: TRBV12-3/TRBV12-4; CDR3 DNA: TGTGCCAGCAGTTATCGCAGACTAAACTATGGCTACACCTTC; CDR3 protein: CASSYRRLNYGYTF
J gene: TRBJ2-5; D gene: TRBD1; clone size: .; V gene: TRBV5-1; CDR3 DNA: TGCGCCAGCAGCTATACAGGGGTGGACGAGACCCAGTACTTC; CDR3 protein: CASSYTGVDETQYF
J gene: TRBJ2-7; D gene: TRBD1; clone size: .; V gene: TRBV2; CDR3 DNA: TGTGCCAGCAGCTTAATCCGGGACAGATCCTACGAGCAGTACTTC; CDR3 protein: CASSLIRDRSYEQYF
J gene: TRBJ2-6; D gene: .; clone size: few; V gene: TRBV18; CDR3 DNA: TGTGCCAGCTCACCAGGGGTCGGGGCCAACGTCCTGACTTTC; CDR3 protein: CASSPGVGANVLTF
J gene: TRBJ1-2; D gene: TRBD1; clone size: .; V gene: TRBV7-9; CDR3 DNA: TGTGCCAGCAGCTTAGCGCAGGGGGTGGATGGCTACACCTTC; CDR3 protein: CASSLAQGVDGYTF
J gene: TRBJ2-6; D gene: TRBD2; clone size: few; V gene: TRBV11-2; CDR3 DNA: TGTGCCAGCAGCCCCCCCCTAGCGGGAGCCCTATCTGGGGCCAACGTCCTGACTTTC; CDR3 protein: CASSPPLAGALSGANVLTF
J gene: TRBJ1-1; D gene: .; clone size: many; V gene: TRBV4-1; CDR3 DNA: TGCGCCAGCAGCCAAGTGGATAGCGCGTATGAAGCTTTCTTT; CDR3 protein: CASSQVDSAYEAFF
J gene: TRBJ2-1; D gene: .; clone size: .; V gene: TRBV7-8; CDR3 DNA: TGTGCCAGCAGCCTGGCCGGGAGCTCCGATGAGCAGTTCTTC; CDR3 protein: CASSLAGSSDEQFF
J gene: TRBJ2-1; D gene: TRBD1; clone size: many; V gene: TRBV27; CDR3 DNA: TGTGCCAGCAGTCCCCGCGACAGGGGGCCCATCTACAATGAGCAGTTCTTC; CDR3 protein: CASSPRDRGPIYNEQFF
J gene: TRBJ2-7; D gene: .; clone size: many; V gene: TRBV7-2; CDR3 DNA: TGTGCCAGCAGCTTCCCCCGGGACGCCTCTACCTACGAGCAGTACTTC; CDR3 protein: CASSFPRDASTYEQYF
J gene: TRBJ1-3; D gene: .; clone size: .; V gene: TRBV12-3/TRBV12-4; CDR3 DNA: TGTGCCAGCAGTCCCGGACAGCTAGGTGGAAACACCATATATTTT; CDR3 protein: CASSPGQLGGNTIYF
J gene: TRBJ2-2; D gene: TRBD1; clone size: many; V gene: TRBV30; CDR3 DNA: TGTGCCTGGAGGCCCGGGACAGTCAACACCGGGGAGCTGTTTTTT; CDR3 protein: CAWRPGTVNTGELFF
J gene: TRBJ1-2; D gene: .; clone size: many; V gene: TRBV28; CDR3 DNA: TGTGCCAGCAGTAATGGTTTGGAATATGGCTACACCTTC; CDR3 protein: CASSNGLEYGYTF
J gene: TRBJ2-4; D gene: .; clone size: many; V gene: TRBV2; CDR3 DNA: TGTGCCAGCAGGGAAACGCGGGCAGCCAAAAACATTCAGTACTTC; CDR3 protein: CASRETRAAKNIQYF
J gene: TRBJ2-5; D gene: .; clone size: many; V gene: TRBV2; CDR3 DNA: TGTGCCAGCAGTGAAGCGGAAGCGGCAACCACCCAGACCCAGTACTTC; CDR3 protein: CASSEAEAATTQTQYF
J gene: TRBJ2-1; D gene: TRBD2; clone size: many; V gene: TRBV3-1; CDR3 DNA: TGTGCCAGCAGCTCCCGGACTAGCGGGACTTACAATGAGCAGTTCTTC; CDR3 protein: CASSSRTSGTYNEQFF
J gene: TRBJ1-4; D gene: .; clone size: many; V gene: TRBV28; CDR3 DNA: TGTGCCAGCAGTTCCGGGGGAAAACTGTTTTTT; CDR3 protein: CASSSGGKLFF
J gene: TRBJ1-3; D gene: TRBD1; clone size: .; V gene: TRBV9; CDR3 DNA: TGTGCCAGCAGCGTAGAACAGGGGCGCCGATCCGGAAACACCATATATTTT; CDR3 protein: CASSVEQGRRSGNTIYF
J gene: TRBJ2-7; D gene: TRBD1; clone size: .; V gene: TRBV11-1; CDR3 DNA: TGTGCCAGCAGCTTTGACGGGACAGGGGACTACGAGCAGTACTTC; CDR3 protein: CASSFDGTGDYEQYF